This T cell receptor (beta chain) is drawn from a study of regulatory T cells in long-lasting Graves disease. Whole-study context: Persistent Graves' disease required over 5 years of antithyroid drugs and positive TSH receptor antibodies.

Time point given: persistent/refractory GD, antithyroid drugs over 5 years with positive TRAb. PBMCs were the source of the RNA used for TCR sequencing. Staff drew around 10 milliliters of peripheral blood into EDTA tubes. The CDR3 sequence is 15 residues long. Germline trimming cut 5 bases from V and 4 bases from J; bases unmatched to any gene: 9. Germline assignment: CDR1 MNHNS and CDR2 SASEGT. Arm-PCR of CDR3 regions and iRepertoire HTBI primers were used to build TCR beta libraries. TCRdb processed the multiplex PCR reads anew with MiXCR; each CDR3 protein has one entry. Of roughly 500,000 distinct CDR3 sequences detected, approximately 23% appear once; the ten largest clones hold around 13%.

This TCR came from a female donor with Graves disease. The chain combines TRBV6-1 with TRBJ2-7, with TRBD1 identical over 9 bases. The sample in question was peripheral blood mononuclear cells (PBMCs), obtained when the disease was refractory, from a patient treated with antithyroid drugs. As DNA, the CDR3 is TGTGCCAGCAGTCAAGACAGGGGGGGAGGATACGAGCAGTACTTC. Its translation is CASSQDRGGGYEQYF.